This is a list of T cell receptor beta chains from one sample in a study of long-term antiretroviral therapy in people with HIV. Method: immunoSEQ multiplex PCR; TCRdb's copy keeps in-frame clones and lacks some. The repertoire has roughly 20,000 clones, over 70% of them found once; the top ten carry approximately 10%. The material was unsorted PBMCs, obtained 0.5 years before starting antiretroviral therapy. The receptor source for this set is a man aged 18 to 30 with HIV. CDR3s include the opening cysteine and the closing phenylalanine or tryptophan.

j_call v_call cdr3_aa
TRBJ1-1 TRBV5-1 CASSSDRAQEAFF
TRBJ1-2 TRBV7-2 CASSSSGGNGYTF
TRBJ2-1 TRBV7-9 CASSYDGGKAKNEQFF
TRBJ1-2 TRBV27 CASSDNYGYTF
TRBJ1-2 TRBV7-9 CASSSDKGFDYGYTF
TRBJ2-1 TRBV4-1 CASSQVLTGGSYNEQFF
TRBJ1-2 TRBV27 CASKTTGNMYYGYTF
TRBJ1-1 TRBV11-2 CASSPGGNTEAFF
TRBJ2-7 TRBV4-1 CASSPGEGVSYEQYF
TRBJ2-7 TRBV28 CASRQGSYEQYF
TRBJ2-7 TRBV4-1 CASSQFPGQSYEQYF
TRBJ1-2 TRBV7-2 CASSFLSGARGYTF
TRBJ1-4 TRBV19 CASSIDLRTGFVATNEKLFF
TRBJ1-1 TRBV5-1 CASSIDRGRTEAFF
TRBJ1-3 TRBV4-3 CASSQDTRNTIYF
TRBJ1-1 TRBV19 CASSLEANTEAFF
TRBJ1-1 TRBV6-5 CASSYGSRAEAFF
TRBJ1-4 TRBV13 CASSSGQGYEKLFF
TRBJ2-7 TRBV27 CASSFSGRDEQYF
TRBJ2-3 TRBV28 CASSLQGTGTDTQYF
TRBJ2-7 TRBV5-1 CASSPVGVYEQYF
TRBJ2-7 TRBV13 CASSGAGIPSEQYF
TRBJ1-1 TRBV6-6 CASTLGAGEAFF
TRBJ2-1 TRBV4-2 CASSPHRDFNNEQFF
TRBJ1-1 TRBV7-9 CASSSPRGGRDTEAFF
TRBJ2-7 TRBV15 CATSPERGTSGRLYEQYF
TRBJ2-7 TRBV11-2 CASSLRQGGHEQYF
TRBJ1-1 TRBV10-3 CAISESWRHMNTEAFF
TRBJ2-7 TRBV4-2 CASSPTVGYEQYF
TRBJ1-5 TRBV7-8 CASSLRQNSNQPQHF
TRBJ2-1 TRBV7-8 CASSLAVAGDYNEQFF
TRBJ1-1 TRBV2 CASSDSLDRGYTEAFF
TRBJ1-2 TRBV29-1 CSVDEIFYGYTF
TRBJ1-3 TRBV6-5 CASSYAGVDGNTIYF
TRBJ2-1 TRBV27 CASSLSGGTGRNEQFF
TRBJ2-3 TRBV19 CASTNPKGGDTQYF
TRBJ1-2 TRBV10-2 CASTSTGTENYGYTF
TRBJ2-1 TRBV7-9 CASTAGDRAHEQFF
TRBJ1-1 TRBV13 CASGQATEAFF
TRBJ2-7 TRBV4-1 CASSQDRGLDEQYF
TRBJ2-1 TRBV9 CASSVAQTDSYNEQFF
TRBJ1-2 TRBV19 CASSPSDRGSGYTF
TRBJ1-2 TRBV21-1 CASSHGERGTGYNYGYTF
TRBJ2-7 TRBV15 CATSRVETGVTLYEQYF
TRBJ2-1 TRBV10-2 CASRESSGGYNEQFF
TRBJ2-7 TRBV5-6 CASSPTQDSRGGGYF
TRBJ1-2 TRBV29-1 CSVDGRGGGYTF
TRBJ1-6 TRBV5-1 CASSLEVSDSPLHF